The clone carrying this T cell receptor beta chain was picked up a small number of times. TCRdb itself ran the RACE reads through MiXCR, one entry per CDR3 protein. The sample carries 150,000 to 200,000 distinct CDR3 sequences, 20% to 25% recorded once. The data stem from a study of human T cells and chemical hapten exposure. Germline loops: CDR1 PRHDT, CDR2 FYEKMQ (reference sequence). CDR3 length equals 15 residues. The ends were cut back, 3 bases at V and 6 bases at J, with 17 bases in the middle. The time point: patch test 1, 2 weeks after DPC sensitization. Treatment defined: therapeutic diphenylcyclopropenone sensitization with weekly scalp DPC.

The origin of this receptor is a woman between 50 and 59 years old with alopecia areata. Some clones in this sample may be carry-over from other donors' samples. The sequencing here drew on whole blood, taken in connection with sensitization to the hapten diphenylcyclopropenone (DPC). The rearrangement uses TRBV13 and TRBJ1-2; D possibly corresponds to TRBD1 (5 bases). The CDR3 sequence: CASSFSGNHRDGYTF. CDR3 DNA sequence: TGTGCCAGCAGCTTCTCAGGGAATCACCGGGATGGCTACACCTTC.